The clone carrying this T cell receptor beta chain was picked up one time. This entry belongs to a study of blood T cell repertoires in COVID-19. Study in general: COVID-19 samples, acute and convalescent, were from the United States, Italy and Spain. T cells, B-cell-depleted T cells, or PBMCs supplied cDNA or gDNA.

V trimming: 7 bases; J trimming: 6 bases; junction bases outside the gene matches: 10. CDR1 and CDR2 from the germline V gene are SQVTM and ANQGSEA. CDR3 length equals 14 residues. Original processing methods: Amplifying reference gene primers gave estimates of nucleated cell counts. Only in-frame clones appear in the TCRdb table, and some are missing; sequencing was by immunoSEQ multiplex PCR. For V, J and clone size, that table is used; D and trimming come from the DNA. There are approximately 25,000 clones in the sample; 90% occur only once, and over 1.5% lies in the top ten. The TCR was taken from a woman aged 55 to 70 with active COVID-19. The sample taken for sequencing was peripheral blood. The rearrangement joins TRBV29-1 to TRBJ2-7, with 12 bases fitting TRBD1. The CDR3 region is CSALSRDRGPEQYF. For the CDR3, the DNA is TGCAGCGCGCTATCCCGGGACAGGGGGCCCGAGCAGTACTTC.